Presented here are 4 T cell receptor beta chains from one specimen sequenced in a study of vaccination and CD4 T cells after COVID-19. These receptors' targets are unknown. Treatment indicated: approximately nine-day PBMC culture with coronavirus spike peptide pools or control peptides (ViraFEST assay). Gathered ahead of the COVID-19 pandemic (2011-2018) were the CD4+ T cells of the unexposed donor. With the Oncomine TCR Beta short-read assay, DNA from cultured CD4+ T cells was sequenced. TCRdb passed the PCR reads through MiXCR, listing each CDR3 protein once. The sample holds about 1,300 distinct CDR3 sequences; roughly half are singletons and the top ten take approximately 80%. Material for sequencing was CD4+ T cells from blood, cultured in vitro. The receptors stem from a human donor in good health.

The chain combines TRBV6-5 with TRBJ1-1; TRBD1 matches 10 bases. The ends lost 2 bases at V and 4 bases at J; junction bases unmatched: 1. The CDR3 runs to 14 residues. Germline assignment: CDR1 MNHEY and CDR2 SVGAGI. In nucleotides, the CDR3 is TGTGCCAGCAGTTACCGACAGGGGGCCACTGAAGCTTTCTTT. As protein: CASSYRQGATEAFF.

The chain carries TRBV27 and TRBJ1-4; perhaps TRBD1 as D (6 bases). V shed 6 bases and J shed 13 bases, with 30 bases lying between them. The CDR3 spans 17 residues. Germline values: CDR1 MNHEY, CDR2 SMNVEV (reference sequence). The DNA for the CDR3 is TGTGCCAGCAGGCCCAACGGTCTTGGGACACGCGCCTTTGGACTGTTTTTT. The encoded protein is CASRPNGLGTRAFGLFF.

The gene calls are TRBV28 and TRBJ1-5, with TRBD1 matching 10 bases. The germline V gene has CDR1 MDHEN and CDR2 SYDVKM. CDR3 length: 14 residues. The junction had 5 bases not matched to a gene; V was cut back by 6 bases and J by 6 bases. The CDR3 DNA sequence: TGTGCCAGCAGGTTAGACAGGGGGCGTCAGCCCCAGCATTTT. Protein sequence: CASRLDRGRQPQHF. The whole variable domain, remainder taken from reference TRBV28 and TRBJ1-5, is DVKVTQSSRYLVKRTGEKVFLECVQDMDHENMFWYRQDPGLGLRLIYFSYDVKMKEKGDIPEGYSVSREKKERFSLILESASTNQTSMYLCASRLDRGRQPQHFGDGTRLSIL.

In its sample, this clonotype was seen a few times. The rearrangement joins TRBV18 to TRBJ1-6, with no clear D. From germline, CDR1 is KGHSH and CDR2 LQKENI. Trimming left V 0 bases short and J 8 bases short, with 14 bases between. The CDR3 consists of 16 residues. The CDR3 DNA reads as TGTGCCAGCTCACCACCGGTTCGGGGTCTGGATTCACCCCTCCACTTT. Translated, it gives CASSPPVRGLDSPLHF. Drawing the rest from reference TRBV18 and TRBJ1-6, the complete variable domain is NAGVMQNPRHLVRRRGQEARLRCSPMKGHSHVYWYRQLPEEGLKFMVYLQKENIIDESGMPKERFSAEFPKEGPSILRIQQVVRGDSAAYFCASSPPVRGLDSPLHFGNGTRLTVT.